One and the same sample provided the 11 T cell receptor beta chains below, sequenced in a study of shared clonotypes between healthy human individuals. This table comes from immunoSEQ multiplex PCR, and its TCRdb copy is limited to in-frame clones, with some not included. This sample has more than 1,200,000 clones, with 98% found just once. Sequenced sample: naive CD4+ T cells sorted from blood. Stated subset: CD45RA+ positively selected. These receptors were collected from a man aged 25-40 years in good health.

V is TRBV4-1 and J is TRBJ2-3, with 12 positions matching TRBD2. V gave up 2 bases and J gave up 4 bases; unmatched junction bases: 13. Germline lookup yields CDR1 MGHRA and CDR2 YSYEKL. The CDR3 contains 19 residues. CDR3 nucleotides: TGCGCCAGCAGCCAATCCCCGACTGGTACTAGCGGGAGGTCAGATACGCAGTATTTT. Its translation is CASSQSPTGTSGRSDTQYF.

The rearrangement joins TRBV10-3 to TRBJ1-1, with TRBD1 matching 7 bases. CDR1 and CDR2 from the germline V gene are ENHRY and SYGVKD. Unmatched junction bases numbered 15, after V lost 2 bases and J lost 0 bases. CDR3 length equals 19 residues. The CDR3 bases are TGTGCCATCAGTGAGAGAGGAATGCCAGGGGGTCGTATGAACACTGAAGCTTTCTTT. This codes for CAISERGMPGGRMNTEAFF.

The chain has TRBV7-9 and TRBJ2-1; 7 bases match TRBD2. The J segment lost 7 bases and the V segment lost 4 bases, leaving 13 bases of the junction unmatched. This CDR3 contains 16 residues. Germline V gene data show CDR1 as SEHNR and CDR2 as FQNEAQ (reference sequence). CDR3 in DNA: TGTGCCAGCAGCTGGGGCAGCGGGGCCCCTGGGAATGAGCAGTTCTTC. Translating gives CASSWGSGAPGNEQFF.

The chain carries TRBV6-4 and TRBJ2-1, with 12 bases matching TRBD2. Germline CDR1 MRHNA, CDR2 SNTAGT. This CDR3 is built from 15 residues. The trim removed 3 bases at V and 8 bases at J, leaving 5 bases unmatched. The DNA of the CDR3 is TGTGCCAGCAGTGATCTAGCGGGAGGGCTCGATGAGCAGTTCTTC. Translating it yields CASSDLAGGLDEQFF.

This clone was seen more than once but under ten times. The rearrangement uses TRBV7-9 and TRBJ2-7, with 8 bases aligning to TRBD1. Germline trimming cut 4 bases from V and 6 bases from J; bases unmatched to any gene: 2. CDR1 and CDR2 (germline): SEHNR, FQNEAQ (reference sequence). This CDR3 comprises 12 residues. Here the CDR3 reads CASSSTGVEQYF. For the CDR3, the DNA is TGTGCCAGCAGCTCGACAGGGGTCGAGCAGTACTTC.

V usage is TRBV5-4 and J usage is TRBJ2-2, with TRBD1 as a possible D gene (6 bases). The germline CDR1 and CDR2 sequences are SGHNT and YYREEE (reference sequence). The V end lost 4 bases, the J end lost 3 bases, and 16 bases lay between the germline ends. The CDR3 is 16 amino acids. The CDR3 DNA sequence: TGTGCCAGCAGCCTAGGGAAGACAGGACACACCGGGGAGCTGTTTTTT. Translation: CASSLGKTGHTGELFF. Full variable domain (remainder filled in from reference TRBV5-4 and TRBJ2-2): ETGVTQSPTHLIKTRGQQVTLRCSSQSGHNTVSWYQQALGQGPQFIFQYYREEENGRGNFPPRFSGLQFPNYSSELNVNALELDDSALYLCASSLGKTGHTGELFFGEGSRLTVL.

The chain has TRBV15 and TRBJ2-7, with 8 nucleotides matching TRBD2. The V segment lost 0 bases and the J segment 6 bases; nucleotides outside the gene matches: 4. Germline V gives CDR1 LNHNV, CDR2 YYDKDF (reference sequence). The length of the CDR3 is 14 residues. This chain's CDR3 is CATSRDSGILEQYF. The CDR3 DNA is TGTGCCACCAGCAGAGATAGCGGGATCCTCGAGCAGTACTTC.

V usage is TRBV9 and J usage is TRBJ2-1, with 14 bases identical to TRBD2. CDR1 SGDLS and CDR2 YYNGEE come from the germline V gene. V was pared by 4 bases and J by 10 bases, with 13 bases of the junction left unmatched. The CDR3 runs 17 residues. CDR3: CASSPRLAGGILWEQFF. CDR3 DNA: TGTGCCAGCAGCCCTAGACTAGCGGGAGGGATCCTATGGGAGCAGTTCTTC.

V gene TRBV9 combines with J gene TRBJ2-1; 7 bases map to TRBD2. From germline, CDR1 is SGDLS and CDR2 YYNGEE. After removal of 4 bases from V and 6 bases from J, the junction contained 4 bases not matched to a gene. There are 13 residues in the CDR3. CDR3 region: CASSREGSNEQFF. The CDR3 coding sequence is TGTGCCAGCAGCAGGGAGGGGAGCAATGAGCAGTTCTTC.

The rearrangement uses TRBV18 and TRBJ1-1; 7 bases agree with TRBD1. Germline V gene lookup returns CDR1 KGHSH and CDR2 LQKENI. With V trimmed by 4 bases and J by 4 bases, 21 bases remained unmatched. CDR3 length equals 19 residues. The CDR3 DNA reads TGTGCCAGCTCACACCAAGGACAGGTTGTTTGGGGCCTCGGCACTGAAGCTTTCTTT. Translation: CASSHQGQVVWGLGTEAFF.

The chain employs TRBV28 and TRBJ2-7; no clear D gene. Germline assignment: CDR1 MDHEN and CDR2 SYDVKM. Trimming removed 7 bases at V and 1 base at J, with 5 bases between. CDR3 size: 11 residues. In DNA, the CDR3 is TGTGCCAGCACAGGATCCTACGAGCAGTACTTC. This gives the protein CASTGSYEQYF.